This entry features one TCR beta chain sequence. MiXCR, applied by TCRdb to the RACE reads, yields one record per CDR3 protein. The table shows some 70,000 distinct CDR3 sequences, with more than 30% occurring only once. The entry originates in a study of human T cells and chemical hapten exposure. Described time point: patch test 1, 2 weeks after DPC sensitization. The treatment is: therapeutic diphenylcyclopropenone sensitization with weekly scalp DPC. The germline CDR1 and CDR2 sequences are SEHNR and FQNEAQ (reference sequence). Trimming took 3 bases from V and 13 from J, leaving 11 bases between them. The CDR3 consists of 11 residues.

The rearrangement links TRBV7-9 to TRBJ2-3, with D uncertain. The sequence came from a man in his forties with alopecia areata. Some clones in this sample may be carry-over from other donors' samples. This material consisted of whole blood, taken in connection with sensitization to the hapten diphenylcyclopropenone (DPC). The CDR3 DNA is TGTGCCAGCAGCTTTGGCAGTTCTAAGTATTTT. This codes for CASSFGSSKYF.